This record concerns one T cell receptor beta chain sequence. The sample belongs to a study of blood T cell repertoires in COVID-19. In the original analysis: Amplification of reference gene primers was used by the study to estimate nucleated cell counts. Sequencing used immunoSEQ multiplex PCR; TCRdb keeps in-frame clones, though not all of them. The DNA was the basis for D and trimming; V, J and clone size are from that table. The repertoire has 450,000 or so clones, approximately 90% of them found once; the top ten carry 0.75% to 0.85%. CDR3 length equals 16 residues. CDR1 LGHNT and CDR2 FRNRAP come from the germline V gene. V was pared by 5 bases and J by 4 bases, with 20 bases between.

The V call is TRBV12-5, the J call TRBJ1-1; no clear D gene. The sample was peripheral blood. This receptor was obtained from a man younger than 35 with COVID-19, enrolled during active disease. For the CDR3, the DNA is TGTGCTAGTGGTAACCAGCCGGGAGTTAAGGTCACTGAAGCTTTCTTT. This translates into CASGNQPGVKVTEAFF. Full variable domain (rest looked up from reference TRBV12-5 and TRBJ1-1): DARVTQTPRHKVTEMGQEVTMRCQPILGHNTVFWYRQTMMQGLELLAYFRNRAPLDDSGMPKDRFSAEMPDATLATLKIQPSEPRDSAVYFCASGNQPGVKVTEAFFGQGTRLTVV.